This TCR beta chain was identified in a study of cytomegalovirus exposure and HLA in healthy donors. Both 60 Vbeta primers and 13 Jbeta primers went into the PCR. This table comes from immunoSEQ multiplex PCR, and its TCRdb copy is limited to in-frame clones, with some not included. This table has approximately 170,000 clones, 79% appearing once. On this clone itself: Its cognate antigen is unknown.

Findings of the study overall: Roughly even sequencing depth across donors was the assumption behind the presence/absence analyses.

V lost 6 bases and J lost 5, with 16 bases in between. The CDR3 is 14 amino acids. Germline CDR1 and CDR2: MDHEN and SYDVKM. This chain links TRBV28 with TRBJ1-2, with D maybe TRBD1 (6 bases). The TCR was taken from a woman aged 45 to 65 in good health and CMV-seronegative. The material sequenced was PBMCs. CDR3 sequence: CASSPTGRGYGYTF. CDR3 nucleotide sequence: TGTGCCAGCAGCCCTACAGGGCGAGGATATGGCTACACCTTC.